The clone carrying this TCR beta chain is labeled medium-sized (0.01 to 0.1%). Germline V lookup: CDR1 SGHDT, CDR2 YYEEEE. Trimming removed 1 base from V and 0 bases from J, with 9 bases in between. This CDR3 is 15 amino acids long. BIOMED2 TRB-A/B primer pools were used in multiplex TRB PCR. In TCRdb, the multiplex PCR reads were re-called with MiXCR into one record per CDR3 protein. The data contain about 5,400 distinct CDR3 sequences, roughly 30% of them seen just once; the ten biggest clones take up approximately 15%. This sample is part of a study of T and B cells in COVID-19 patients. About the research overall: Most recovered patients had mild to moderate COVID-19 treated as outpatients. About 90% of the 20 active-infection patients had comorbidities associated with unfavorable COVID-19 outcome.

Each TRB amplification used about 220-500 ng of genomic DNA from blood. This rearrangement joins TRBV5-6 to TRBJ2-3; D may be TRBD1 (5 bases). Sequencing used blood. The source is a human donor with active COVID-19. CDR3 nucleotides: TGTGCCAGCAGCTTGCTGGGGCCCAGCACAGATACGCAGTATTTT. Translation: CASSLLGPSTDTQYF.